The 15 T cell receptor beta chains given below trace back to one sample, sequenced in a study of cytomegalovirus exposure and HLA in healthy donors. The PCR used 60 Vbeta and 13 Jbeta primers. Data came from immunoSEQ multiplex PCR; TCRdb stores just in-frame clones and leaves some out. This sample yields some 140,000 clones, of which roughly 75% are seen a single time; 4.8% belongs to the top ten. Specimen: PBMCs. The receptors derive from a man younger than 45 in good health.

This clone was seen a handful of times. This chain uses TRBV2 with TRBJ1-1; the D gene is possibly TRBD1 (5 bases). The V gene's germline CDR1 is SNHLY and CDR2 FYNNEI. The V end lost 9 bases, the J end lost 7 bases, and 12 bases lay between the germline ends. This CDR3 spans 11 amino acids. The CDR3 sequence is CASIGGSEAFF. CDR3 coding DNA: TGTGCCAGTATCGGGGGGAGTGAAGCTTTCTTT.

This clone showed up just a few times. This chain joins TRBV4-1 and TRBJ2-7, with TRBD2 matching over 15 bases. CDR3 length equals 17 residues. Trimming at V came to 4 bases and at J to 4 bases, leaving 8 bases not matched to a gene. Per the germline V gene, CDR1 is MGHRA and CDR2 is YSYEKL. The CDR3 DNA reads TGCGCCAGCAGCCCCCTTGGGACTAGCGGGAGGCAATACGAGCAGTACTTC. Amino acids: CASSPLGTSGRQYEQYF.

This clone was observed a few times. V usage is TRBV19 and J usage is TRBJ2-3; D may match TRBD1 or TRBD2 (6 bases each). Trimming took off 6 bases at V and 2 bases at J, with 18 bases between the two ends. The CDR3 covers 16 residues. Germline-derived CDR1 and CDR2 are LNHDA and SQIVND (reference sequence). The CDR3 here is CASSIQGGHYTDTQYF. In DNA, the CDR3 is TGTGCCAGTAGCATACAGGGAGGTCATTACACAGATACGCAGTATTTT.

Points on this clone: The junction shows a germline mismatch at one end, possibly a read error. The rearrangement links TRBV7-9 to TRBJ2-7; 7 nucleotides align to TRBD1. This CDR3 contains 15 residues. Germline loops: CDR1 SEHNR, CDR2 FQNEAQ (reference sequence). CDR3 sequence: CSSSLGDRVSDEQYF. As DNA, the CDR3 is TGTTCCAGCAGCTTAGGTGACAGGGTTAGCGACGAGCAGTACTTC.

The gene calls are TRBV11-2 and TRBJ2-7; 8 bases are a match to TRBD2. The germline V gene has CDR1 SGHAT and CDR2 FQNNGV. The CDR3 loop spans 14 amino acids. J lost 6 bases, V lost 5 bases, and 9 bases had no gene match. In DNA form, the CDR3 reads TGTGCCAGCAGCCGGTCCGCCGGGACTAGCGAGCAGTACTTC. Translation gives CASSRSAGTSEQYF.

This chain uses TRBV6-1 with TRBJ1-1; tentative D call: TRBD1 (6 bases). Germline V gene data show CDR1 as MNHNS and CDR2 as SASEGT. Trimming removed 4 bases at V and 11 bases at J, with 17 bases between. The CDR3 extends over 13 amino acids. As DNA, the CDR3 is TGTGCCAGCAGTGCGCTAACCACAGGGTACGCTTTCTTT. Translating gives CASSALTTGYAFF.

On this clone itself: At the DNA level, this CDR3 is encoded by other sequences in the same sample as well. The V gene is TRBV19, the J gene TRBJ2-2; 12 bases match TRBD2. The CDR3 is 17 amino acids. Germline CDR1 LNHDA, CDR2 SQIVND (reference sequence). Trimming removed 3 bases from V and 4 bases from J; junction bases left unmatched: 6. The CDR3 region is CASSIPGLAGSTGELFF. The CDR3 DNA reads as TGTGCCAGTAGTATCCCTGGACTAGCGGGATCCACCGGGGAGCTGTTTTTT.

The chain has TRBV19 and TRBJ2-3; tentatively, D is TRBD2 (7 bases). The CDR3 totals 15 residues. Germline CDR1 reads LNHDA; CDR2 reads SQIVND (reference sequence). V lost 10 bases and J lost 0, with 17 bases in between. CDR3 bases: TGTGCCACTCGGGGGGCTACCACTAGCACAGATACGCAGTATTTT. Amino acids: CATRGATTSTDTQYF.

In nucleotides, the CDR3 is TGTGCCAGCAGCTTAGCGAAGAGTAGCGCCTACAATGAGCAGTTCTTC. This codes for CASSLAKSSAYNEQFF. The V and J genes are TRBV7-9 and TRBJ2-1; D perhaps matches TRBD2 (5 bases). Trimming cost V 0 bases and J 2 bases, with 11 bases left between them. CDR3 length: 16 amino acids. CDR1 SEHNR and CDR2 FQNEAQ come from the germline V gene (reference sequence).

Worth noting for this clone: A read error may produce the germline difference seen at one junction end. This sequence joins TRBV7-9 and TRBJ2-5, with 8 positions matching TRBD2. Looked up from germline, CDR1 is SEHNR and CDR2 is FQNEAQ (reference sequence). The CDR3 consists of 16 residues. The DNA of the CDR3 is TGTTCCAGCAGTTCCTCCGGGACTAGGGGTAGGGAGACCCAGTACTTC. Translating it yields CSSSSSGTRGRETQYF.

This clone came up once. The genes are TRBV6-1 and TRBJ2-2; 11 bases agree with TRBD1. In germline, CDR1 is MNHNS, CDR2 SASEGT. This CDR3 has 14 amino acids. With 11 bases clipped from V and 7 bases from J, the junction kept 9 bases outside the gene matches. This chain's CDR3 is CAGTDRGRGGELFF. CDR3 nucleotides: TGTGCCGGAACGGACAGGGGGCGCGGCGGGGAGCTGTTTTTT.

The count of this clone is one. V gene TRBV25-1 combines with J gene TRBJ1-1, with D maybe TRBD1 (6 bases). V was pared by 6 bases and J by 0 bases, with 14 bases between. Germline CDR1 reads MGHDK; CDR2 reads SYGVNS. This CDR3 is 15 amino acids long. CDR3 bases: TGTGCCAGCAGATGGCAGGGGCCCCTGAACACTGAAGCTTTCTTT. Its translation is CASRWQGPLNTEAFF. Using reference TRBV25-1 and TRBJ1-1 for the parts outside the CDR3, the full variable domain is EADIYQTPRYLVIGTGKKITLECSQTMGHDKMYWYQQDPGMELHLIHYSYGVNSTEKGDLSSESTVSRIRTEHFPLTLESARPSHTSQYLCASRWQGPLNTEAFFGQGTRLTVV.

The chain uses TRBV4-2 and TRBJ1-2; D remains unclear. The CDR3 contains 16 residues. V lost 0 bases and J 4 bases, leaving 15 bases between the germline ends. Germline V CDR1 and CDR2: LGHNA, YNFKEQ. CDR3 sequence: CASSQDFRTASYGYTF. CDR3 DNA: TGTGCCAGCAGCCAAGATTTTAGGACTGCCTCCTATGGCTACACCTTC.

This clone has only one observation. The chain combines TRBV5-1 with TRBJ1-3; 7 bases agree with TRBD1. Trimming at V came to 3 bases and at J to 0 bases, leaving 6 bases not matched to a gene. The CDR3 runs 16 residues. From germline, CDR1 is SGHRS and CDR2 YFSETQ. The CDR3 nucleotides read TGCGCCAGCAGCTCCGGACAGGCCTACTCTGGAAACACCATATATTTT. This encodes CASSSGQAYSGNTIYF.

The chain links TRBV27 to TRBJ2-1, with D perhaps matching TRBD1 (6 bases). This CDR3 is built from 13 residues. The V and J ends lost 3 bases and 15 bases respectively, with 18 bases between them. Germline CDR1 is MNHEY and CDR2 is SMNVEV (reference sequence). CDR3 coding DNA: TGTGCCAGCAGTTTGAGGTACCGGGACAAGTCGTTCTTC. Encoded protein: CASSLRYRDKSFF.